A single sample is the source of the 25 T cell receptor beta chains below, sequenced in a study of cytomegalovirus exposure and HLA in healthy donors. Here immunoSEQ multiplex PCR was the method, and the copy in TCRdb shows in-frame clones only, minus some. The sample lists 140,000 or so clones, approximately 88% occurring once. Sequenced input: PBMCs. Source of these receptors: a man younger than 30 in good health and CMV-seropositive.

V usage is TRBV2 and J usage is TRBJ1-2; D may be TRBD1 (5 bases). The length of the CDR3 is 12 residues. CDR1 and CDR2 from the germline V gene are SNHLY and FYNNEI. Trimming pared 6 bases from V and 8 bases from J, leaving 13 bases between. DNA of the CDR3: TGTGCCAGCAGATCCCAGGGTGGCGGCTACACCTTC. Protein: CASRSQGGGYTF.

This CDR3 is CASSPQGWTEAFF. The DNA for the CDR3 is TGTGCCAGCAGTCCACAGGGCTGGACTGAAGCTTTCTTT. The chain carries TRBV7-8 and TRBJ1-1; tentatively, D is TRBD1 (6 bases). V lost 6 bases to trimming and J lost 5 bases, with 13 bases between them. The CDR3 extends over 13 amino acids. CDR1 is SGHVS and CDR2 is FQNEAQ in the germline V gene.

The chain has TRBV5-1 and TRBJ2-7, with 9 bases identical to TRBD1. Germline V gene lookup returns CDR1 SGHRS and CDR2 YFSETQ. The CDR3 loop spans 15 amino acids. V lost 4 bases to trimming and J lost 3 bases; unmatched junction nucleotides: 8. The CDR3 sequence: CASSELGQGYYEQYF. The CDR3 DNA reads TGCGCCAGCAGCGAACTGGGACAGGGCTACTACGAGCAGTACTTC.

In this sample, this clone turned up once. The rearrangement uses TRBV28 and TRBJ2-7, with 8 bases that match TRBD1. The trim removed 5 bases at V and 1 base at J, leaving 4 bases unmatched. There are 14 residues in the CDR3. Germline loops: CDR1 MDHEN, CDR2 SYDVKM. The chain's CDR3 is CASSVDRVSYEQYF. The CDR3, as DNA: TGTGCCAGCAGTGTGGACAGGGTTTCCTACGAGCAGTACTTC.

The chain recombines TRBV5-1 with TRBJ2-1, with 13 bases identical to TRBD2. V dropped 3 bases and J dropped 7; count of bases not matched to a gene: 10. There are 17 residues in the CDR3. Germline V gene lookup returns CDR1 SGHRS and CDR2 YFSETQ. CDR3 in amino acids: CASSSSLLAGGLNEQFF. The CDR3 DNA reads as TGCGCCAGCAGCTCCTCCTTACTAGCGGGGGGGCTTAATGAGCAGTTCTTC.

The V and J genes are TRBV7-9 and TRBJ2-5; no firm D call. The length of the CDR3 is 12 residues. CDR1 SEHNR and CDR2 FQNEAQ come from the germline V gene (reference sequence). Trimming removed 3 bases from V and 2 bases from J, with 4 bases in between. The CDR3 protein is CASSFLQETQYF. The CDR3 nucleotides are TGTGCCAGCAGCTTTCTACAAGAGACCCAGTACTTC.

This rearrangement joins TRBV15 to TRBJ2-1, with TRBD1 identical over 9 bases. V shed 4 bases, J shed 9 bases, and the junction held 4 bases outside the gene matches. This CDR3 is built from 13 residues. In germline, CDR1 is LNHNV, CDR2 YYDKDF (reference sequence). The CDR3 sequence is CATSIQGAGEQFF. The CDR3 nucleotides are TGTGCCACCAGCATACAGGGGGCAGGTGAGCAGTTCTTC.

The chain links TRBV7-2 to TRBJ2-1, with D possibly being TRBD1 (6 bases). Deletions cut 4 bases from V and 10 bases from J, with 14 bases between. In germline, CDR1 is SGHTA, CDR2 FQGNSA. The CDR3 loop spans 13 amino acids. This CDR3 is CASSSPNQGEQFF. Here the CDR3 DNA reads TGTGCCAGCAGCTCCCCGAACCAGGGGGAGCAGTTCTTC.

This chain links TRBV19 with TRBJ1-3; D call uncertain. The V gene lost 8 bases and the J gene lost 0 bases, with 8 bases spanning the gap. Germline CDR1 reads LNHDA; CDR2 reads SQIVND (reference sequence). This CDR3 has 13 amino acids. The DNA for the CDR3 is TGTGCCAGTCGTCAGTCCTCTGGAAACACCATATATTTT. It specifies CASRQSSGNTIYF.

This clone was seen just once. The chain is built from TRBV2 and TRBJ2-7; weak D call: TRBD2 (6 bases). Germline loops: CDR1 SNHLY, CDR2 FYNNEI. This CDR3 is 14 amino acids long. The V gene lost 6 bases and the J gene lost 6 bases, with 18 bases spanning the gap. The CDR3 bases are TGTGCCAGCAGCCACTACTTTACTAGCAGCGAGCAGTACTTC. This gives the protein CASSHYFTSSEQYF.

This sequence joins TRBV7-8 and TRBJ1-2; 8 nucleotides agree with TRBD1. J was trimmed by 8 bases and V by 5 bases; bases with no gene match: 10. Germline loops: CDR1 SGHVS, CDR2 FQNEAQ. The CDR3 has 14 residues. This CDR3 is CASSRTGTGGGYTF. The CDR3 nucleotides are TGTGCCAGCAGCCGTACTGGGACAGGAGGAGGCTACACCTTC.

The CDR3 protein is CASSTPRVIGDEQFF. Here the CDR3 DNA reads TGTGCCAGCAGCACTCCCCGGGTAATAGGGGATGAGCAGTTCTTC. This chain joins TRBV5-4 and TRBJ2-1, with D tentatively TRBD1 (5 bases). Trimming removed 4 bases at V and 8 bases at J, with 19 bases between. The CDR3 contains 15 residues. CDR1 and CDR2 (germline): SGHNT, YYREEE (reference sequence).

The V and J genes are TRBV11-2 and TRBJ1-3, with D uncertain. V was cut by 4 bases and J by 5 bases, with 12 bases left in between. CDR3 length: 14 amino acids. Germline V gene sequence: CDR1 SGHAT, CDR2 FQNNGV. The CDR3 loop reads CASSSTSGRNTIYF. CDR3 DNA: TGTGCCAGCAGCTCCACCTCTGGGCGAAACACCATATATTTT.

The CDR3 DNA sequence: TGTGCCAGCAGCTTAGGAGACTACGAGCAGTACTTC. Encoded protein: CASSLGDYEQYF. The rearrangement uses TRBV7-6 and TRBJ2-7; D not certain. The CDR3 is made up of 12 amino acids. Germline values: CDR1 SGHVS, CDR2 FNYEAQ. With 1 base removed from V and 3 bases from J, the gap between germline ends came to 4 bases.

The chain couples TRBV7-6 to TRBJ2-1; 7 nucleotides agree with TRBD2. The germline V gene encodes CDR1 SGHVS and CDR2 FNYEAQ. With 9 bases clipped from V and 8 bases from J, the junction kept 7 bases outside the gene matches. The CDR3 sequence is 12 residues long. In DNA form, the CDR3 reads TGTGCCAGTTCTCGGGGGAGGGATGAGCAGTTCTTC. As protein: CASSRGRDEQFF. The whole variable domain, remainder taken from reference TRBV7-6 and TRBJ2-1, is GAGVSQSPRYKVTKRGQDVALRCDPISGHVSLYWYRQALGQGPEFLTYFNYEAQQDKSGLPNDRFSAERPEGSISTLTIQRTEQRDSAMYRCASSRGRDEQFFGPGTRLTVL.

This clone was observed a single time. The chain combines TRBV5-1 with TRBJ2-1, with 9 bases that match TRBD2. Germline CDR1 is SGHRS and CDR2 is YFSETQ. The junction had 3 bases not matched to a gene; V was cut back by 4 bases and J by 1 base. This CDR3 is built from 15 residues. The CDR3 sequence is CASSASGISYNEQFF. The CDR3, as DNA: TGCGCCAGCAGCGCTAGCGGGATATCCTACAATGAGCAGTTCTTC.

The rearrangement joins TRBV2 to TRBJ1-3; TRBD1 might be the D (5 bases). Germline V CDR1 and CDR2: SNHLY, FYNNEI. This CDR3 is built from 16 residues. Trimming removed 4 bases from V and 0 bases from J, with 13 bases in between. The CDR3 protein is CASSAVDRTSGNTIYF. The CDR3 nucleotides are TGTGCCAGCAGTGCCGTCGACAGAACCTCTGGAAACACCATATATTTT.

The chain is built from TRBV5-1 and TRBJ1-5; D remains ambiguous. V was shortened by 6 bases and J by 7 bases, with 14 bases between the two germline ends. CDR3 length: 13 amino acids. CDR1 is SGHRS, CDR2 YFSETQ, per germline. CDR3 nucleotide sequence: TGCGCCAGCACCTTAGCGGGGATCCAGCCCCAGCATTTT. Protein: CASTLAGIQPQHF. Drawing the rest from reference TRBV5-1 and TRBJ1-5, the complete variable domain is KAGVTQTPRYLIKTRGQQVTLSCSPISGHRSVSWYQQTPGQGLQFLFEYFSETQRNKGNFPGRFSGRQFSNSRSEMNVSTLELGDSALYLCASTLAGIQPQHFGDGTRLSIL.

The chain is built from TRBV5-1 and TRBJ1-4, with 9 bases aligning to TRBD1. Germline-derived CDR1 and CDR2 are SGHRS and YFSETQ. Losses at the gene ends were 5 bases for V and 5 bases for J; bases not matched to a gene: 7. The CDR3 loop spans 15 amino acids. In DNA, the CDR3 is TGCGCCAGCAGGGCTGGGACAGGGTACAATGAAAAACTGTTTTTT. It codes for CASRAGTGYNEKLFF.

This clone is a singleton in its sample. V and J are TRBV6-1 and TRBJ2-1; 9 nucleotides agree with TRBD2. Germline trimming cut 2 bases from V and 9 bases from J; bases unmatched to any gene: 8. The CDR3 runs to 15 residues. Looked up from germline, CDR1 is MNHNS and CDR2 is SASEGT. The CDR3 spells CASSERASGTPEQFF. CDR3 coding DNA: TGTGCCAGCAGTGAAAGGGCTAGCGGGACGCCTGAGCAGTTCTTC.

The rearrangement joins TRBV11-2 to TRBJ1-3; D not resolved. The CDR3 has 14 residues. Germline V gene data show CDR1 as SGHAT and CDR2 as FQNNGV. Trimming took off 7 bases at V and 0 bases at J, with 10 bases between the two ends. CDR3 loop: CASTSGYSGNTIYF. CDR3 sequence (DNA): TGTGCCAGCACCTCAGGTTACTCTGGAAACACCATATATTTT.

This clone was detected only once. This rearrangement joins TRBV6-5 to TRBJ1-1; D remains ambiguous. CDR3 length: 12 residues. Trimming removed 8 bases at V and 0 bases at J, with 7 bases between. Germline CDR1 is MNHEY and CDR2 is SVGAGI. The CDR3 loop reads CASGPMNTEAFF. DNA for the CDR3: TGTGCCAGCGGGCCGATGAACACTGAAGCTTTCTTT.

V and J are TRBV5-1 and TRBJ1-4; D gene ambiguous. V was pared by 0 bases and J by 2 bases, with 5 bases between. The germline gives CDR1 SGHRS, CDR2 YFSETQ. This CDR3 contains 14 residues. The CDR3 is CASSLDSTNEKLFF. In DNA form, the CDR3 reads TGCGCCAGCAGCTTGGACAGTACTAATGAAAAACTGTTTTTT.

V is TRBV18 and J is TRBJ1-4; D is perhaps TRBD1 (5 bases). This CDR3 region has 13 residues. Looked up from germline, CDR1 is KGHSH and CDR2 is LQKENI. V lost 5 bases to trimming and J lost 6 bases, with 10 bases between them. CDR3 coding DNA: TGTGCCAGCTCAGGGCAGACAGATGAAAAACTGTTTTTT. Translating gives CASSGQTDEKLFF.

This clone came up once. J is TRBJ2-7 and V is TRBV6-5, with a weak D call TRBD2 (5 bases). Deletions cut 8 bases from V and 4 bases from J, with 18 bases between. Germline CDR1 reads MNHEY; CDR2 reads SVGAGI. The CDR3 runs 14 residues. CDR3 coding DNA: TGTGCCAGCTGGCCAAGTAGCGAGTTGTACGAGCAGTACTTC. Encoded protein: CASWPSSELYEQYF.